This T cell receptor (beta chain) was profiled in a study of a mutant IDH1 vaccine in newly diagnosed glioma. Time point here: baseline, week 1 (first vaccination visit). As for treatment: pre-vaccination baseline after standard-of-care therapy. Each astrocytoma in the donors was new, WHO grade 3 or 4, IDH1-mutant and ATRX-lost. Assay used: immunoSEQ multiplex PCR; TCRdb lists only in-frame clones, some missing. The profile shows approximately 52,000 clones, 60% to 85% of them singletons. Details on this clone: The target antigen is unknown.

Whole-study results and caveats: Among top peripheral T cell clonotypes, changes seemed unrelated to pseudoprogression. The vaccine induced immune responses, and these occurred in around 93% of patients.

Material: PBMCs, obtained from a glioma patient treated with radiotherapy, temozolomide or both. The receptor was derived from a woman aged 40 to 50 with glioma.

The CDR3 DNA reads TGTGCCAGCGGGACAGGGAACATGAACACTGAAGCTTTCTTT. Translating it yields CASGTGNMNTEAFF. The rearrangement uses TRBV2 and TRBJ1-1, with 9 positions matching TRBD1. The V gene end was trimmed by 8 bases and the J gene end by 0 bases; junction bases not matched to a gene: 4. This CDR3 is 14 amino acids long. Germline V gives CDR1 SNHLY, CDR2 FYNNEI.